This T cell receptor beta chain was recorded in a study of beta chain features in type 1 diabetes. General study results and limits: People with Type 1 diabetes carried modestly yet significantly shorter TCRB CDR3s in all four CD4+ subsets. Comparison showed that naive, central memory and Treg TCRB repertoires appeared more similar among patients than among healthy donors.

CDR3 length: 12 amino acids. In germline, CDR1 is MNHNS, CDR2 SASEGT. Trimming pared 6 bases from V and 0 bases from J, leaving 5 bases between. A single heparinised draw of roughly 0.11 L on average was taken per donor. Purity exceeding 95% was reached by all sorted populations. Note on this clone: Its specificity is not known.

Isolated RNA was reverse transcribed in full, so expressed TCRB transcripts were sequenced. Assay: immunoSEQ multiplex PCR; the TCRdb copy retains only in-frame clones and omits some. The data show roughly 47,000 clones, around 40% seen once. The clonotype was recovered from a young man with type 1 diabetes. The chain recombines TRBV6-1 with TRBJ1-2; no reliable D call. Sequencing input: stem cell memory CD4+ T cells from blood. The CDR3 sequence: CASSSSNYGYTF. CDR3 in DNA: TGTGCCAGCAGCTCTTCTAACTATGGCTACACCTTC.